Presented here are 29 T cell receptor beta chains from one specimen sequenced in a study of graft-versus-host responses after intestinal transplantation listed by TCRdb under 2021. The time point tag for this specimen amounts to: cells obtained before transplantation from donor or recipient. These receptors' targets are unknown. Library construction relied on the immunoSEQ multiplex PCR assay. The clones in this table, taken by TCRdb from immuneACCESS, are in-frame only. Not every clone is retained; where verified, under half of the shortfall comes from an unresolved V gene, and the cause of the rest is unknown. This sample holds tens of thousands of clones; about 93% were observed only once. The ten largest make up 0.49% of the sample. Sequencing used unstimulated CD8+ T cells sorted from spleen or lymph node cells, obtained before intestinal transplant. The receptors stem from a human donor who received an intestinal transplant.

The chain uses TRBV7-9 and TRBJ1-1; D gene ambiguous. The germline V and J ends were trimmed by 2 bases and 1 base, with 5 bases remaining between them. Germline CDR1 reads SEHNR; CDR2 reads FQNEAQ (reference sequence). CDR3 size: 13 residues. The CDR3 DNA reads TGTGCCAGCAGCTTATCCGGGAACACTGAAGCTTTCTTT. This codes for CASSLSGNTEAFF.

The rearrangement joins TRBV19 to TRBJ1-2, with D perhaps matching TRBD1 (5 bases). Germline V CDR1 and CDR2: LNHDA, SQIVND (reference sequence). The ends were cut back, 3 bases at V and 7 bases at J, with 18 bases in the middle. This CDR3 is built from 15 residues. Here the CDR3 reads CASSILTGDSGGYTF. CDR3 bases: TGTGCCAGTAGTATTTTGACGGGGGATAGTGGTGGCTACACCTTC.

The rearrangement uses TRBV14 and TRBJ2-1; possibly TRBD2 for D (6 bases). Trimming took 4 bases from V and 4 from J, leaving 11 bases between them. The CDR3 runs to 14 residues. Germline V gene lookup returns CDR1 SGHDN and CDR2 FVKESK. CDR3 in DNA: TGTGCCAGCAGCCCTTTTGGGGGGTACAATGAGCAGTTCTTC. Encoded protein: CASSPFGGYNEQFF.

The genes are TRBV4-3 and TRBJ2-1, with D possibly TRBD1 on 6 matching bases. Germline CDR1 and CDR2: LGHNA and YSLEER. This CDR3 is 15 amino acids long. V was cut by 4 bases and J by 4 bases, with 14 bases left in between. For the CDR3, the DNA is TGCGCCAGCAGCCCAAGATCAGGGGATTACAATGAGCAGTTCTTC. Translated: CASSPRSGDYNEQFF.

This chain links TRBV6-5 with TRBJ1-2; 7 positions match TRBD1. CDR1 is MNHEY, CDR2 SVGAGI, per germline. J gave up 8 bases and V 6 bases, and 6 bases lay outside the gene matches. The CDR3 spans 12 residues. The CDR3 DNA follows: TGTGCCAGCAGGGGGACAGCTAGCGGCTACACCTTC. Translation: CASRGTASGYTF.

The J gene is TRBJ2-2, the V gene TRBV9; no definite D call. Germline V gene sequence: CDR1 SGDLS, CDR2 YYNGEE. V lost 3 bases, J lost 6 bases, and 12 bases lay in between. The CDR3 has 14 residues. CDR3 region: CASSGISSAGELFF. CDR3 sequence (DNA): TGTGCCAGCAGCGGAATAAGCTCGGCCGGGGAGCTGTTTTTT. The entire variable domain, with the rest obtained from reference TRBV9 and TRBJ2-2, is as follows: DSGVTQTPKHLITATGQRVTLRCSPRSGDLSVYWYQQSLDQGLQFLIQYYNGEERAKGNILERFSAQQFPDLHSELNLSSLELGDSALYFCASSGISSAGELFFGEGSRLTVL.

The chain combines TRBV4-1 with TRBJ2-7; a weak D match, TRBD2 (5 bases). In germline, CDR1 is MGHRA, CDR2 YSYEKL. V was clipped by 4 bases and J by 5 bases, with 12 bases between them. The CDR3 sequence is 13 residues long. DNA for the CDR3: TGCGCCAGCAGCCCATCCCCCGGGAACGAGCAGTACTTC. Residues: CASSPSPGNEQYF.

This chain connects TRBV11-2 to TRBJ1-5; a possible D gene is TRBD1 (6 bases). The V gene's germline CDR1 is SGHAT and CDR2 FQNNGV. The length of the CDR3 is 15 residues. Trimming took 5 bases from V and 3 from J, leaving 14 bases between them. CDR3 loop: CASSQQGGDNQPQHF. The CDR3 coding sequence is TGTGCCAGCAGCCAACAGGGAGGGGACAATCAGCCCCAGCATTTT.

The V gene is TRBV7-9, the J gene TRBJ1-3; D is uncertain. Trimming took off 5 bases at V and 0 bases at J, with 11 bases between the two ends. Germline lookup yields CDR1 SEHNR and CDR2 FQNEAQ (reference sequence). The CDR3 covers 15 residues. DNA for the CDR3: TGTGCCAGCAGCACGACTGCATCCTCTGGAAACACCATATATTTT. Its translation: CASSTTASSGNTIYF.

This sequence joins TRBV4-1 and TRBJ1-1; TRBD1 is a possible D gene (5 bases). Germline assignment: CDR1 MGHRA and CDR2 YSYEKL. CDR3 size: 14 residues. Trimming took 1 base from V and 5 from J, leaving 11 bases between them. The CDR3 sequence: CASSQGKGRTEAFF. The CDR3 nucleotides are TGCGCCAGCAGCCAAGGCAAGGGGCGGACTGAAGCTTTCTTT.

The V call is TRBV9, the J call TRBJ1-6, with 12 bases matching TRBD1. From germline, CDR1 is SGDLS and CDR2 YYNGEE. The CDR3 has 15 residues. V shed 2 bases, J shed 10 bases, and the junction held 4 bases outside the gene matches. Here the CDR3 DNA reads TGTGCCAGCAGCGTTGTGGGACAGGGGGCATCACCCCTCCACTTT. Translated, it gives CASSVVGQGASPLHF.

The chain is built from TRBV5-6 and TRBJ2-1; the match to TRBD2 covers 9 bases. The CDR3 loop spans 12 amino acids. The V gene end was trimmed by 3 bases and the J gene end by 8 bases; junction bases not matched to a gene: 0. Germline CDR1 SGHDT, CDR2 YYEEEE. The CDR3 bases are TGTGCCAGCAGCTGGACTAGCGATGAGCAGTTCTTC. It is translated as CASSWTSDEQFF. The variable domain in full, completed from reference TRBV5-6 and TRBJ2-1, reads DAGVTQSPTHLIKTRGQQVTLRCSPKSGHDTVSWYQQALGQGPQFIFQYYEEEERQRGNFPDRFSGHQFPNYSSELNVNALLLGDSALYLCASSWTSDEQFFGPGTRLTVL.

The gene calls are TRBV6-5 and TRBJ1-2; the match to TRBD1 covers 10 bases. The J segment lost 0 bases and the V segment lost 2 bases, leaving 0 bases of the junction unmatched. Per germline, CDR1 MNHEY and CDR2 SVGAGI. CDR3 length: 15 amino acids. CDR3 protein: CASSYGTGANYGYTF. The CDR3 DNA reads TGTGCCAGCAGTTACGGGACAGGGGCTAACTATGGCTACACCTTC.

The V and J genes are TRBV4-3 and TRBJ1-2; 7 bases fit TRBD1. V trimming: 3 bases; J trimming: 3 bases; junction bases outside the gene matches: 13. The CDR3 extends over 17 amino acids. Germline lookup yields CDR1 LGHNA and CDR2 YSLEER. DNA of the CDR3: TGCGCCAGCAGCCACAGGGGGACGAGAGAAAATCACTATGGCTACACCTTC. Protein: CASSHRGTRENHYGYTF.

The V gene is TRBV9, the J gene TRBJ2-3; 11 bases are shared with TRBD2. Unmatched junction bases numbered 6, after V lost 0 bases and J lost 9 bases. Germline-derived CDR1 and CDR2 are SGDLS and YYNGEE. The CDR3 is made up of 15 amino acids. The CDR3 reads CASSVGSGGARTQYF. For the CDR3, the DNA is TGTGCCAGCAGCGTAGGTAGCGGGGGGGCACGGACGCAGTATTTT.

The rearrangement uses TRBV18 and TRBJ2-3; 7 nucleotides align to TRBD2. CDR1 is KGHSH and CDR2 is LQKENI in the germline V gene. Germline trimming cut 2 bases from V and 2 bases from J; bases unmatched to any gene: 13. CDR3 length equals 18 residues. CDR3 bases: TGTGCCAGCTCACCAAAGGTCCAACCCGGGACTAACACAGATACGCAGTATTTT. Translated, it gives CASSPKVQPGTNTDTQYF.

The chain has TRBV27 and TRBJ1-4; D not resolved. The CDR3 contains 17 residues. Germline loops: CDR1 MNHEY, CDR2 SMNVEV (reference sequence). V lost 7 bases and J 0 bases, leaving 18 bases between the germline ends. Here the CDR3 reads CASTRSFRGATNEKLFF. For the CDR3, the DNA is TGTGCCAGCACTCGTTCCTTCCGGGGTGCAACTAATGAAAAACTGTTTTTT.

The CDR3 is CASRSEEVKLFF. The CDR3 DNA follows: TGTGCCAGCAGGTCTGAGGAAGTAAAACTGTTTTTT. The V call is TRBV28, the J call TRBJ1-4; no clear D. The CDR3 runs 12 residues. From germline, CDR1 is MDHEN and CDR2 SYDVKM. Trimming took off 6 bases at V and 10 bases at J, with 12 bases between the two ends. The full variable domain, with the rest looked up from reference TRBV28 and TRBJ1-4, is DVKVTQSSRYLVKRTGEKVFLECVQDMDHENMFWYRQDPGLGLRLIYFSYDVKMKEKGDIPEGYSVSREKKERFSLILESASTNQTSMYLCASRSEEVKLFFGSGTQLSVL.

This chain connects TRBV7-2 to TRBJ2-1; 7 nucleotides line up with TRBD2. The CDR3 has 17 amino acids. The germline V gene encodes CDR1 SGHTA and CDR2 FQGNSA. The V gene end was trimmed by 3 bases and the J gene end by 0 bases; junction bases not matched to a gene: 8. CDR3 sequence: CASSFGFGGSSYNEQFF. For the CDR3, the DNA is TGTGCCAGCAGCTTCGGTTTTGGCGGGAGCTCCTACAATGAGCAGTTCTTC.

J is TRBJ2-2 and V is TRBV20-1; the D gene is possibly TRBD2 (5 bases). The CDR3 spans 11 residues. Trimming cost V 6 bases and J 5 bases, with 7 bases left between them. The germline gives CDR1 DFQATT, CDR2 SNEGSKA (reference sequence). The CDR3: CSAWETGELFF. The CDR3 DNA sequence: TGCAGTGCGTGGGAGACCGGGGAGCTGTTTTTT.

The chain is built from TRBV30 and TRBJ1-1; 9 bases align to TRBD1. The J segment lost 5 bases and the V segment lost 3 bases, leaving 7 bases of the junction unmatched. Looked up from germline, CDR1 is GTSNPN and CDR2 is SVGIG (reference sequence). CDR3 size: 14 residues. The CDR3 sequence: CAWSPGQGTTEAFF. The DNA of the CDR3 is TGTGCCTGGAGCCCCGGACAGGGGACGACTGAAGCTTTCTTT.

The V and J genes are TRBV9 and TRBJ2-1; weak D call: TRBD1 (5 bases). The V gene's germline CDR1 is SGDLS and CDR2 YYNGEE. The CDR3 length is 15 residues. Trimming pared 3 bases from V and 3 bases from J, leaving 13 bases between. CDR3 DNA: TGTGCCAGCAGCGGACAGATCGAAGGCTACAATGAGCAGTTCTTC. Amino acid sequence: CASSGQIEGYNEQFF.

The chain has TRBV15 and TRBJ2-1; 11 nucleotides align to TRBD2. J was trimmed by 0 bases and V by 0 bases; bases with no gene match: 10. CDR3 length: 20 residues. From germline, CDR1 is LNHNV and CDR2 YYDKDF (reference sequence). CDR3 sequence reads: CATSRERTGTSGSSYNEQFF. The CDR3 bases are TGTGCCACCAGCAGAGAAAGAACCGGGACTAGCGGCAGCTCCTACAATGAGCAGTTCTTC.

V usage is TRBV7-9 and J usage is TRBJ2-1; D is perhaps TRBD2 (6 bases). Trimming left V 8 bases short and J 5 bases short, with 10 bases between. CDR1 and CDR2 from the germline V gene are SEHNR and FQNEAQ (reference sequence). The CDR3 covers 12 residues. The CDR3 DNA sequence: TGTGCCAGCCGGGAGAATCACAATGAGCAGTTCTTC. Its protein product is CASRENHNEQFF.

The chain employs TRBV28 and TRBJ1-1, with D tentatively TRBD1 (5 bases). The germline gives CDR1 MDHEN, CDR2 SYDVKM. V was pared by 3 bases and J by 7 bases, with 12 bases between. The CDR3 spans 13 residues. CDR3 residues: CASSFRGGYEAFF. The DNA for the CDR3 is TGTGCCAGCAGTTTTCGGGGGGGTTATGAAGCTTTCTTT.

The J gene is TRBJ2-7, the V gene TRBV27; 7 nucleotides align to TRBD2. The CDR3 spans 14 residues. Trimming took 4 bases from V and 6 from J; bases not matched to a gene: 9. Germline CDR1 and CDR2: MNHEY and SMNVEV (reference sequence). The CDR3 loop reads CASSSRGREFEQYF. CDR3 nucleotide sequence: TGTGCCAGCAGTTCACGCGGGAGAGAGTTCGAGCAGTACTTC.

This clone has more than one count but fewer than ten. The chain employs TRBV6-6 and TRBJ2-7, with 8 bases matching TRBD1. V was clipped by 5 bases and J by 3 bases; unmatched bases: 0. This CDR3 region has 12 residues. From germline, CDR1 is MNHNY and CDR2 SVGAGI (reference sequence). The CDR3 DNA reads TGTGCCAGCAGTGGACAGGGCTACGAGCAGTACTTC. Translated: CASSGQGYEQYF.

The J gene is TRBJ1-1, the V gene TRBV9; tentatively, D is TRBD1 (6 bases). Looked up from germline, CDR1 is SGDLS and CDR2 is YYNGEE. With 3 bases removed from V and 1 base from J, the gap between germline ends came to 19 bases. This CDR3 comprises 17 residues. The CDR3 spells CASSATGTPGGNTEAFF. The DNA for the CDR3 is TGTGCCAGCAGCGCCACCGGGACACCTGGGGGGAACACTGAAGCTTTCTTT.

The chain combines TRBV7-8 with TRBJ2-7; D ambiguous. V gave up 0 bases and J gave up 2 bases, with 5 bases separating them. CDR1 SGHVS and CDR2 FQNEAQ come from the germline V gene. The CDR3 length is 13 residues. CDR3 protein: CASSLAQTYEQYF. For the CDR3, the DNA is TGTGCCAGCAGCTTAGCCCAGACCTACGAGCAGTACTTC.